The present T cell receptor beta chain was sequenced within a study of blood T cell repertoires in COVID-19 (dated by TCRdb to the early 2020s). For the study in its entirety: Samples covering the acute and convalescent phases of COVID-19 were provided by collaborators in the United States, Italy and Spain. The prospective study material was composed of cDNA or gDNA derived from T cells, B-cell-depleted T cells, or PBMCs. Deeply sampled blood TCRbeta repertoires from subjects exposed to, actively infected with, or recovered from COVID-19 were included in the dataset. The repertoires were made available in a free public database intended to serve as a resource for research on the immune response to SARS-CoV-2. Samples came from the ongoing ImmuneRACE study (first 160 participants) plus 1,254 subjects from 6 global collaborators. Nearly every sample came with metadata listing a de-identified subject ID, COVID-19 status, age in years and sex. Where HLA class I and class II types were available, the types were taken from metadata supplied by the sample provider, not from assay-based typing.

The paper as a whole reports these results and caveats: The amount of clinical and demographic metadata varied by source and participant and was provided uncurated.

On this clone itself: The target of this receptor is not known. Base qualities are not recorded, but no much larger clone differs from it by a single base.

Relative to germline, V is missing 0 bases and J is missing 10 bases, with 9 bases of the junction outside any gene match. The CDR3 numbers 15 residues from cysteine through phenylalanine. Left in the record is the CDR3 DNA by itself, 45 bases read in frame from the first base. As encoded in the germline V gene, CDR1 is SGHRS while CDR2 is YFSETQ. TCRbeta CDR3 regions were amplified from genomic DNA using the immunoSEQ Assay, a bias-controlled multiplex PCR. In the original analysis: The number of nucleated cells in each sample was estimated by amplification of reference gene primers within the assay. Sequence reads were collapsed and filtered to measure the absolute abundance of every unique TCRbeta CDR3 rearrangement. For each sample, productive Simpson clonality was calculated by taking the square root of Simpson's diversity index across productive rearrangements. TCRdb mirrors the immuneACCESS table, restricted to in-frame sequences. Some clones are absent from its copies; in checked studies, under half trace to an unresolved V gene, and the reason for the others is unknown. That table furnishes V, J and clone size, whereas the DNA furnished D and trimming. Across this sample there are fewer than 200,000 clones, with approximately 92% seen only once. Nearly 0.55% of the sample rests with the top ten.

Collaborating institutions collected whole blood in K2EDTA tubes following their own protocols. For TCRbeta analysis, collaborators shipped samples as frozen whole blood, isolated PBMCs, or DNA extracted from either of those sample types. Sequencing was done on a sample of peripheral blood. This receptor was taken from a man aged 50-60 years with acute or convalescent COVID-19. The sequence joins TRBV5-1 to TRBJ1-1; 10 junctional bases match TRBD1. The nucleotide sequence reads TGCGCCAGCAGCTTGGTTGGGACAGGGGCCGTTACAGCTTTCTTT. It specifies CASSLVGTGAVTAFF. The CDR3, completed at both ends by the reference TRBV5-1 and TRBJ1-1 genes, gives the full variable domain KAGVTQTPRYLIKTRGQQVTLSCSPISGHRSVSWYQQTPGQGLQFLFEYFSETQRNKGNFPGRFSGRQFSNSRSEMNVSTLELGDSALYLCASSLVGTGAVTAFFGQGTRLTVV.